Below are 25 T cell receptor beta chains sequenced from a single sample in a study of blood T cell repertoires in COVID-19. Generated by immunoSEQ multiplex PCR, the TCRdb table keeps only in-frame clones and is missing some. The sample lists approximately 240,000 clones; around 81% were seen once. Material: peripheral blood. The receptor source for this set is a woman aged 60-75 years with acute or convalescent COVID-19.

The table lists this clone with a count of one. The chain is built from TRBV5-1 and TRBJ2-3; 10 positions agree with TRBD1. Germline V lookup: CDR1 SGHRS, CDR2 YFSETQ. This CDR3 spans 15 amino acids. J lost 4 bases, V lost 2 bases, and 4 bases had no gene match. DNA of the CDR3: TGCGCCAGCAGCTTCCTGGGACAGGGGCCAGATACGCAGTATTTT. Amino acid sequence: CASSFLGQGPDTQYF.

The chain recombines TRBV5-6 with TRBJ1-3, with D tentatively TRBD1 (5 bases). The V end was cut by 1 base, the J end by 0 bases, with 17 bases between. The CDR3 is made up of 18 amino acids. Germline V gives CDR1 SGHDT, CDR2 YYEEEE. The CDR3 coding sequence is TGTGCCAGCAGCTTGTGGGGCAGTAAGCATCTCTCTGGAAACACCATATATTTT. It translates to CASSLWGSKHLSGNTIYF.

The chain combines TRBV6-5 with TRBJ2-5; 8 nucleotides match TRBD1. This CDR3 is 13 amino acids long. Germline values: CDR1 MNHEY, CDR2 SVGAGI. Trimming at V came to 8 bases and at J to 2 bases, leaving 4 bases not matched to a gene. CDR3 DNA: TGTGCCAGCGAAGGACAGGGACAAGAGACCCAGTACTTC. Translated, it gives CASEGQGQETQYF.

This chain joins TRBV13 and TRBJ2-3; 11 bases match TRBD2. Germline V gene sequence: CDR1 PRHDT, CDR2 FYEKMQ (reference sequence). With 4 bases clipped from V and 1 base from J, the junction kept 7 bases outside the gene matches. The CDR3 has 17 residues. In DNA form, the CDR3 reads TGTGCCAGCAGCTCCTCAACGACTAGCGGGGGCACAGATACGCAGTATTTT. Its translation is CASSSSTTSGGTDTQYF. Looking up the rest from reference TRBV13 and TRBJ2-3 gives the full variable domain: AAGVIQSPRHLIKEKRETATLKCYPIPRHDTVYWYQQGPGQDPQFLISFYEKMQSDKGSIPDRFSAQQFSDYHSELNMSSLELGDSALYFCASSSSTTSGGTDTQYFGPGTRLTVL.

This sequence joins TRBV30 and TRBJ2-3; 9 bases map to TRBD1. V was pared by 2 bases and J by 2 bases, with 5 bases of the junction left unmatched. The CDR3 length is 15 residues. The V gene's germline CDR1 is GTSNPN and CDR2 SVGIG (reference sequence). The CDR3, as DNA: TGTGCCTGGAGTCCGGGACAGGGCCCCACAGATACGCAGTATTTT. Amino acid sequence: CAWSPGQGPTDTQYF.

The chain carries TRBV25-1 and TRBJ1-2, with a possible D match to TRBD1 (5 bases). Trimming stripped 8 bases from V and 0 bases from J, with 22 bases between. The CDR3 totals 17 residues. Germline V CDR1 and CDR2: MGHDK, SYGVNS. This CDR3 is CASQGSLGAPSNYGYTF. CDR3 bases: TGTGCCAGCCAAGGATCCTTAGGGGCCCCTTCTAACTATGGCTACACCTTC.

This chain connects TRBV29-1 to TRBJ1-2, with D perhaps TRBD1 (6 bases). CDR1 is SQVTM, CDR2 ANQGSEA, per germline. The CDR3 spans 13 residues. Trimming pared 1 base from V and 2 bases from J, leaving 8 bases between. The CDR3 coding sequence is TGCAGCGTTGAAGGCAGGGGAAACTATGGCTACACCTTC. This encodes CSVEGRGNYGYTF.

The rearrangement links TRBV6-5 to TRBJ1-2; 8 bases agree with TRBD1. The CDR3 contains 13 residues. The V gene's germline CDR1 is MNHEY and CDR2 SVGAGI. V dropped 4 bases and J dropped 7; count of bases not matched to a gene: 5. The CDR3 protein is CASSSPTGGGYTF. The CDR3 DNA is TGTGCCAGCAGTTCGCCTACAGGGGGTGGCTACACCTTC.

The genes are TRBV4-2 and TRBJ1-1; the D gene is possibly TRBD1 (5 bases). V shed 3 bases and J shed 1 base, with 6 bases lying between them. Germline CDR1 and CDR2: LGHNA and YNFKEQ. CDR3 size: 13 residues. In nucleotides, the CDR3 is TGTGCCAGCAGCCACGGGGGGAACACTGAAGCTTTCTTT. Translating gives CASSHGGNTEAFF.

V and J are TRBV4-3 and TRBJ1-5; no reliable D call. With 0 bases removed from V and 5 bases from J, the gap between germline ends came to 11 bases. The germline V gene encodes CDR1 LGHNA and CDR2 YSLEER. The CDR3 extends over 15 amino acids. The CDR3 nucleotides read TGCGCCAGCAGCCAAGAAAATACTCCGTATCAGCCCCAGCATTTT. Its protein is CASSQENTPYQPQHF.

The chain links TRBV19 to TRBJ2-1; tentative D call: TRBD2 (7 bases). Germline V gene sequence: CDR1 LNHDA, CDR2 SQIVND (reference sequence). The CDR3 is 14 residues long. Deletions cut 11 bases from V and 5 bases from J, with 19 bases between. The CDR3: CAAKRDAGDNEQFF. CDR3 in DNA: TGTGCCGCCAAGCGGGACGCAGGGGACAATGAGCAGTTCTTC.

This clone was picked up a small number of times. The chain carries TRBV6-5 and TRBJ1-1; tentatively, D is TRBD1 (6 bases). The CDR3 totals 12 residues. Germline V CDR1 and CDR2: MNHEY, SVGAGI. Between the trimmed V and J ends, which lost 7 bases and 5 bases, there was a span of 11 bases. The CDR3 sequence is CASTRGRTEAFF. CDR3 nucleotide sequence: TGTGCCAGCACCAGGGGTCGGACTGAAGCTTTCTTT.

CDR3 protein: CASSETGGPSLRAFF. CDR3 coding DNA: TGTGCCAGCAGCGAAACAGGGGGCCCGTCTCTTCGGGCTTTCTTT. The chain uses TRBV3-1 (or the pseudogene TRBV3-2) and TRBJ1-1; 9 bases are shared with TRBD1. This CDR3 has 15 amino acids. After removal of 5 bases from V and 11 bases from J, the junction contained 15 bases not matched to a gene. Germline lookup yields CDR1 LGHDT and CDR2 YNNKEL (reference sequence).

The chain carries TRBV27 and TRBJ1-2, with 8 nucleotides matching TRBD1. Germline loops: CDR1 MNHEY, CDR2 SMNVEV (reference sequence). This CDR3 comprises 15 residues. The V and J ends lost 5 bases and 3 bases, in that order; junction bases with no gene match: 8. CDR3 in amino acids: CASSPRTGKDYGYTF. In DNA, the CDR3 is TGTGCCAGCAGTCCACGGACAGGGAAGGACTATGGCTACACCTTC.

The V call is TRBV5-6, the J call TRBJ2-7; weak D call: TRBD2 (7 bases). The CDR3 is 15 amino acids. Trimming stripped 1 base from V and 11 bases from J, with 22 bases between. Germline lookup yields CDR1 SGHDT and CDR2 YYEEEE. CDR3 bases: TGTGCCAGCAGCTTGATTTCGGGGGGCACGCCCGGGGAGTACTTC. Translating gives CASSLISGGTPGEYF.

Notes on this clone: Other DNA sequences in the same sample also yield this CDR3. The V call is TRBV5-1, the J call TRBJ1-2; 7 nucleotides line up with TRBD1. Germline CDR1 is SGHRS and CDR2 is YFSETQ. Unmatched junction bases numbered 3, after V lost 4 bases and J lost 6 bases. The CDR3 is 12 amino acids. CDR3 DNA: TGCGCCAGCAGCAGTGACAGGGATGGCTACACCTTC. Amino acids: CASSSDRDGYTF.

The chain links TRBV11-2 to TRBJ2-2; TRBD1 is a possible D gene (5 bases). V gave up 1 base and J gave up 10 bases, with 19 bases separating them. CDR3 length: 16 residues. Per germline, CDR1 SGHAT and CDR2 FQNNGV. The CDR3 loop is CASSLVTGGRPEELFF. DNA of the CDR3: TGTGCCAGCAGCTTAGTAACAGGTGGTCGGCCAGAGGAGCTGTTTTTT.

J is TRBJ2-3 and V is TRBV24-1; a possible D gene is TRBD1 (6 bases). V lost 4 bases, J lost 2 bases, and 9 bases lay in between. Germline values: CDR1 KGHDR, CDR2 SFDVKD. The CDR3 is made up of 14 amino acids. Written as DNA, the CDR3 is TGTGCCACCAGTGAGGGGGCGTACACAGATACGCAGTATTTT. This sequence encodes CATSEGAYTDTQYF.

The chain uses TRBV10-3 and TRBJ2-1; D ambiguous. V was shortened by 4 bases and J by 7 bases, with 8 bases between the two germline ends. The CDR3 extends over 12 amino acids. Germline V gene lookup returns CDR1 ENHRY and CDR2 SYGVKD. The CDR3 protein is CAISVSLNEQFF. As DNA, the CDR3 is TGTGCCATCAGTGTGTCCCTGAATGAGCAGTTCTTC.

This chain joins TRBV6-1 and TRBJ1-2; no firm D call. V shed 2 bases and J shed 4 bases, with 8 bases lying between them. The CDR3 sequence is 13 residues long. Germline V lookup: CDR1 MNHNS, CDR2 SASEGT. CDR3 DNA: TGTGCCAGCAGTGAATCACAGATCTATGGCTACACCTTC. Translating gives CASSESQIYGYTF.

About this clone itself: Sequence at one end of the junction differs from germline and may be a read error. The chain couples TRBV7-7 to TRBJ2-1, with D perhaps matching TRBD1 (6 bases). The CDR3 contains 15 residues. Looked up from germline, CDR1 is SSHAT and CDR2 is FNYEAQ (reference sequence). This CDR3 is CASSLGAGQNNEQFF. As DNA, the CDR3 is TGTGCTAGCAGCTTAGGGGCTGGACAGAACAATGAGCAGTTCTTC.

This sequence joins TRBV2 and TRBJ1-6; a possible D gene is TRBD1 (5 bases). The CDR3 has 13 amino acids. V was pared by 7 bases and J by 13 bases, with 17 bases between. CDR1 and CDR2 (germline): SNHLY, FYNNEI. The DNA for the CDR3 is TGTGCCAGCAAAAGGCTCGGGGGGGTGCCCCTCCACTTT. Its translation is CASKRLGGVPLHF.

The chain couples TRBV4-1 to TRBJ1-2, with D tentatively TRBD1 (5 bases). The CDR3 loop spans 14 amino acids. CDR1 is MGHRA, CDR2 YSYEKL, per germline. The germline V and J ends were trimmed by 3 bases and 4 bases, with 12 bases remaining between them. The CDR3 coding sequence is TGCGCCAGCAGCCACATGGACGGGGGCTATGGCTACACCTTC. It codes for CASSHMDGGYGYTF.

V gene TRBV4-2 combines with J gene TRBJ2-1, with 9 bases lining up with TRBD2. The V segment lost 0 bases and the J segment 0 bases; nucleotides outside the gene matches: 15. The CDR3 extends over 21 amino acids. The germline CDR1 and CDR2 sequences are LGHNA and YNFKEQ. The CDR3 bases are TGTGCCAGCAGCCAAGAAACCGGGCGGGGGGGCCTGATTAGCTCCTACAATGAGCAGTTCTTC. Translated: CASSQETGRGGLISSYNEQFF.

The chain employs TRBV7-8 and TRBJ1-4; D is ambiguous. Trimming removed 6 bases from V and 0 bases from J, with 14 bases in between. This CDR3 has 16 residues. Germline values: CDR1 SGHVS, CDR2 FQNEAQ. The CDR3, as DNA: TGTGCCAGCAGTTCACACCCCCGTACAACTAATGAAAAACTGTTTTTT. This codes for CASSSHPRTTNEKLFF.